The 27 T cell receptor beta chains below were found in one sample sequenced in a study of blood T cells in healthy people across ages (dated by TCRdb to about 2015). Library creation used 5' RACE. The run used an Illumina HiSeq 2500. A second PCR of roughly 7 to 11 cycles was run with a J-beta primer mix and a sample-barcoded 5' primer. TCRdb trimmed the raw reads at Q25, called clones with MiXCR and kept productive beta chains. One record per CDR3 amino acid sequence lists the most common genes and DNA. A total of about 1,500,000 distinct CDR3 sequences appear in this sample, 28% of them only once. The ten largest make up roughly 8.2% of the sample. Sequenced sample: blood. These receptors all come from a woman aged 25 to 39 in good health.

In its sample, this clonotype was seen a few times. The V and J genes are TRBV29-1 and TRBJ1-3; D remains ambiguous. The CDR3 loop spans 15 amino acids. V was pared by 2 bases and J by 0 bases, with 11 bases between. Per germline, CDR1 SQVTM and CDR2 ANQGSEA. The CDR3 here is CSVEYLGGSGNTIYF. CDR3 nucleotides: TGCAGCGTTGAATATCTCGGCGGCTCTGGAAACACCATATATTTT. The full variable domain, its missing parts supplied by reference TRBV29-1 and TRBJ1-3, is SAVISQKPSRDICQRGTSLTIQCQVDSQVTMMFWYRQQPGQSLTLIATANQGSEATYESGFVIDKFPISRPNLTFSTLTVSNMSPEDSSIYLCSVEYLGGSGNTIYFGEGSWLTVV.

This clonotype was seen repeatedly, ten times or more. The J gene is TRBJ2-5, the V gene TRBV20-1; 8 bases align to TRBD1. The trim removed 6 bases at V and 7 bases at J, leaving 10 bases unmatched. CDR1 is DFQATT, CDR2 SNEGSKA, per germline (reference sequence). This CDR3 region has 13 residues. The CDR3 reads CSASNGQGRTQYF. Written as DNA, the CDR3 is TGCAGTGCCTCAAACGGACAGGGCAGGACCCAGTACTTC.

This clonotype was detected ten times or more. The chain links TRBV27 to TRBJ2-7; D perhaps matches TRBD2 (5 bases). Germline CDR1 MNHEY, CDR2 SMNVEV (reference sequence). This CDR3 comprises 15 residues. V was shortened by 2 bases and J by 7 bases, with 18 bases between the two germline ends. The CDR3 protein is CASSLTPASPGEQYF. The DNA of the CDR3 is TGTGCCAGCAGTTTAACCCCGGCCTCCCCGGGGGAGCAGTACTTC.

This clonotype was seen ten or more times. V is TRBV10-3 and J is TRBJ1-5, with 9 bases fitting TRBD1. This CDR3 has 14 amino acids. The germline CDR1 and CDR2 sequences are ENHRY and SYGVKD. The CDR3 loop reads CATKGTGSDQPQHF. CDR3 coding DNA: TGTGCGACCAAAGGGACAGGGTCGGATCAGCCCCAGCATTTT.

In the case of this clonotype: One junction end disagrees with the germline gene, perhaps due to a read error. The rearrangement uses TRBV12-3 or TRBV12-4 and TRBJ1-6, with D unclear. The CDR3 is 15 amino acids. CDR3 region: CASKTLSAYTSPPHF. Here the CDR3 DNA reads TGTGCCAGCAAGACCCTCTCGGCCTATACTTCACCCCCCCACTTT.

CDR3 in amino acids: CASSDEITDTQYF. As DNA, the CDR3 is TGTGCCAGCAGTGACGAAATCACAGATACGCAGTATTTT. This chain uses TRBV2 with TRBJ2-3, with D uncertain. CDR1 and CDR2 (germline): SNHLY, FYNNEI. Trimming left V 3 bases short and J 2 bases short, with 6 bases between. This CDR3 has 13 amino acids. Using reference TRBV2 and TRBJ2-3 for the parts outside the CDR3, the full variable domain is EPEVTQTPSHQVTQMGQEVILRCVPISNHLYFYWYRQILGQKVEFLVSFYNNEISEKSEIFDDQFSVERPDGSNFTLKIRSTKLEDSAMYFCASSDEITDTQYFGPGTRLTVL.

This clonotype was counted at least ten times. The CDR3 DNA follows: TGTGCCAGCCGACAGGACTATGGCTACACCTTC. Protein: CASRQDYGYTF. V is TRBV9 and J is TRBJ1-2; D may be TRBD1 (6 bases). V lost 7 bases and J 3 bases, leaving 7 bases between the germline ends. CDR3 length: 11 residues. Germline V gives CDR1 SGDLS, CDR2 YYNGEE.

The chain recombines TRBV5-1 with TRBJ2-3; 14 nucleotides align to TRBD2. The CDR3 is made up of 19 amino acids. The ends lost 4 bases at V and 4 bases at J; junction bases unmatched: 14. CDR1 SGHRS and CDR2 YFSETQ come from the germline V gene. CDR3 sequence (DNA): TGCGCCAGCAGCCTGCGGGGACTAGCGGGAGAGAGGTGGGCAGATACGCAGTATTTT. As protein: CASSLRGLAGERWADTQYF.

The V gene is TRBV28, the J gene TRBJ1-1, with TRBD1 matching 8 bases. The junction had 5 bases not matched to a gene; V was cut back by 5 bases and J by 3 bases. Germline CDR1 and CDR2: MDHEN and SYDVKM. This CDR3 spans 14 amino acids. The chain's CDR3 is CASSRQGTYTEAFF. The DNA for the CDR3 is TGTGCCAGCAGTCGACAGGGGACATACACTGAAGCTTTCTTT.

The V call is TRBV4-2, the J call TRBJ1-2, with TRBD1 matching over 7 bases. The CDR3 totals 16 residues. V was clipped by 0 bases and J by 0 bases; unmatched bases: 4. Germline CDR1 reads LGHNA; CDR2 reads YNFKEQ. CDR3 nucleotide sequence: TGTGCCAGCAGCCAAGATGGGGACAGCCCTAACTATGGCTACACCTTC. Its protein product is CASSQDGDSPNYGYTF.

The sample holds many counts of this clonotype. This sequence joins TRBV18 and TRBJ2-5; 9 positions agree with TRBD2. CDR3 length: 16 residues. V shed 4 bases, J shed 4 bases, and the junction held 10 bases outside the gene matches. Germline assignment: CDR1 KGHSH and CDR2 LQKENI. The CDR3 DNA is TGTGCCAGCTCACAGATAGCGGGAGAATTGGGAGAGACCCAGTACTTC. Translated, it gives CASSQIAGELGETQYF.

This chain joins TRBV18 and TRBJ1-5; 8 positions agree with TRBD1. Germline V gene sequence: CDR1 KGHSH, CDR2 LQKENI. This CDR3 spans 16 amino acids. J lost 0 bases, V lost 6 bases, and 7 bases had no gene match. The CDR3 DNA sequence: TGTGCCAGCTCGAGGGACAGGCCTAATAGCAATCAGCCCCAGCATTTT. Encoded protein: CASSRDRPNSNQPQHF.

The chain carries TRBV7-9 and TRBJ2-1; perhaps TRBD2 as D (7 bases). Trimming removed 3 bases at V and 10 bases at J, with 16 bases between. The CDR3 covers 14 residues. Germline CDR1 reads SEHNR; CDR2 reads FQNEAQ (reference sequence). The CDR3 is CASSFQAGDYEQFF. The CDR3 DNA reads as TGTGCCAGCAGCTTCCAGGCAGGGGACTACGAGCAGTTCTTC.

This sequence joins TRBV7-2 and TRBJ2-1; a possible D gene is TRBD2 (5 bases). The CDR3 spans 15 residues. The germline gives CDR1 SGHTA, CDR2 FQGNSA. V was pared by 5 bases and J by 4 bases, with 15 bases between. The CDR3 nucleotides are TGTGCCAGCAGCCCACGAGCGGCACCGTACAATGAGCAGTTCTTC. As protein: CASSPRAAPYNEQFF.

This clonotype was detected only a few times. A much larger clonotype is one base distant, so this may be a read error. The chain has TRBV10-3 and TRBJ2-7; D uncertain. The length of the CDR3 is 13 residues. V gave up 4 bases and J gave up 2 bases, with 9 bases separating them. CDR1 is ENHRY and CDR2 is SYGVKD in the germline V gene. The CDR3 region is CAISVRNAYEQYF. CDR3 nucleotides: TGTGCCATCAGTGTCAGAAATGCCTACGAGCAGTACTTC.

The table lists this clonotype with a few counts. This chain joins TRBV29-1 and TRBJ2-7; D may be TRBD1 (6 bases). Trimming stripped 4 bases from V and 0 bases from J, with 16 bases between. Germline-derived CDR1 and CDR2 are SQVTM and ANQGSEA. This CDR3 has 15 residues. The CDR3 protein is CSVAPEQGISYEQYF. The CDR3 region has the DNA TGCAGCGTTGCCCCGGAACAGGGAATCTCCTACGAGCAGTACTTC.

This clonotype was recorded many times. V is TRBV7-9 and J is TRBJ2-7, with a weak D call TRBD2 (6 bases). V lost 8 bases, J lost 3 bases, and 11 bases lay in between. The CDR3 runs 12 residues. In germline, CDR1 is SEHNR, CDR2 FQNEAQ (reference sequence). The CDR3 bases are TGTGCCAGCCGGGAGAACGGCTACGAGCAGTACTTC. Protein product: CASRENGYEQYF.

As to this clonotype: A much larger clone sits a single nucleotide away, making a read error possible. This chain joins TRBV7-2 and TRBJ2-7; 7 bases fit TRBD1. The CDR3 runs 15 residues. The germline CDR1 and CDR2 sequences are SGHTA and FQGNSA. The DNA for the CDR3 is TGTGCCAGCAGCACCCGGACAGGCAGCTCCCACGAGCAGTACTTC. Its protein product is CASSTRTGSSHEQYF.

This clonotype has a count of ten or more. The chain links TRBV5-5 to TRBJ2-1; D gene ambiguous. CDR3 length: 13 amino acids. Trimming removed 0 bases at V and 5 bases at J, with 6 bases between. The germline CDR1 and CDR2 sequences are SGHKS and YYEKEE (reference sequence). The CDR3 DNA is TGTGCCAGCAGCTTGGGGCCTGACAATGAGCAGTTCTTC. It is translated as CASSLGPDNEQFF.

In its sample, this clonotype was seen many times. CDR3 in amino acids: CATSDPGQGGDIQYF. CDR3 nucleotides: TGTGCCACCAGTGACCCGGGTCAGGGGGGGGACATTCAGTACTTC. The V gene is TRBV24-1, the J gene TRBJ2-4; D may match TRBD1 or TRBD2 (7 bases each). Trimming took 4 bases from V and 8 from J, leaving 17 bases between them. The CDR3 runs to 15 residues. In germline, CDR1 is KGHDR, CDR2 SFDVKD.

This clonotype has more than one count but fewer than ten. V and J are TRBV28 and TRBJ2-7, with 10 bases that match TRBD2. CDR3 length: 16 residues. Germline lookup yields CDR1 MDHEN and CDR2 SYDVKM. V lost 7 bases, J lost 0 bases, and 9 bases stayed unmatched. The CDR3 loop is CASTQLAGTSSYEQYF. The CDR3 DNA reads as TGTGCCAGCACCCAACTAGCGGGGACAAGCTCCTACGAGCAGTACTTC.

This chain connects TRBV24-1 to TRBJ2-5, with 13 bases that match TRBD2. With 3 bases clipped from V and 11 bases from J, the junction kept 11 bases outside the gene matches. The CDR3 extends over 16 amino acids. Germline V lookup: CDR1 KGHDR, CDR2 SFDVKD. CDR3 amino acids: CATSDTTSGRAYEQYF. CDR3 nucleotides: TGTGCCACCAGTGATACCACTAGCGGGAGGGCGTATGAGCAGTACTTC.

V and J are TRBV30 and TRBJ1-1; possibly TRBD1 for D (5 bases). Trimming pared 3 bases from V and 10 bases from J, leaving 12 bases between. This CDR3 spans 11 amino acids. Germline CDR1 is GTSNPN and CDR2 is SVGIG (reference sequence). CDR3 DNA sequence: TGTGCCTGGAGCAGGGAGCAAGCAGCTTTCTTT. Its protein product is CAWSREQAAFF.

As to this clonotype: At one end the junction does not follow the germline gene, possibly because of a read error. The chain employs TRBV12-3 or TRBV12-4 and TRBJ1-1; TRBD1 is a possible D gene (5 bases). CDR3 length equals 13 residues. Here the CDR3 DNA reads TGTGCCGGCAGCCCGACGGGGGACACTGAAGCTTTCTTT. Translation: CAGSPTGDTEAFF.

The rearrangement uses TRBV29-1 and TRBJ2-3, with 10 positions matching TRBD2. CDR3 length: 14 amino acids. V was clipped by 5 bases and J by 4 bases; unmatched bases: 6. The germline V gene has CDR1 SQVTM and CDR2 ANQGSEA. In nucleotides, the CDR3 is TGCAGCGTTCTAGCGGGAGTAAGTTCAGATACGCAGTATTTT. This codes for CSVLAGVSSDTQYF.

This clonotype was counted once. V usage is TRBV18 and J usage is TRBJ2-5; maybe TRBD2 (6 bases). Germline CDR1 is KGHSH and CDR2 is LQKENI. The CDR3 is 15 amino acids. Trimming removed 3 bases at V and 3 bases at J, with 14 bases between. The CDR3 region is CASSPSGTVKETQYF. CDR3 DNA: TGTGCCAGCTCACCTTCCGGGACTGTCAAAGAGACCCAGTACTTC.

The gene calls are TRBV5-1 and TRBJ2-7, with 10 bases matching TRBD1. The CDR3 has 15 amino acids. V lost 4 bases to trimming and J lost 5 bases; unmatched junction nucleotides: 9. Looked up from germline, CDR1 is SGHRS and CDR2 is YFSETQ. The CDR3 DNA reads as TGCGCCAGCAGCCGGCAGGGACAGGGGAGGGACGAGCAGTACTTC. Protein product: CASSRQGQGRDEQYF.